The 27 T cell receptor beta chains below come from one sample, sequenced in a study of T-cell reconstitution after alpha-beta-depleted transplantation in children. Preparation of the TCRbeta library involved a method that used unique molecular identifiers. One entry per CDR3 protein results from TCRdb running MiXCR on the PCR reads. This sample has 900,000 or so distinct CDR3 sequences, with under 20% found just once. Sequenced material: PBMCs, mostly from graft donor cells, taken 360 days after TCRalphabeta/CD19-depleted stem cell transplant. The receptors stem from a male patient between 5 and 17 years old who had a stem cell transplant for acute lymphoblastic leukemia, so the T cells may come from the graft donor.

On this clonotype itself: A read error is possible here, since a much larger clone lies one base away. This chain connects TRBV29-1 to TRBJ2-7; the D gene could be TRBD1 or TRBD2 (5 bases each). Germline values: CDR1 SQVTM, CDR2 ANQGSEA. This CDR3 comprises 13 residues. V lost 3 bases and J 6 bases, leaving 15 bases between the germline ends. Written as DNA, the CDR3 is TGCAGCGTTGACCCGGGACGAGGGTGCGAGCAGTACTTC. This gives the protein CSVDPGRGCEQYF.

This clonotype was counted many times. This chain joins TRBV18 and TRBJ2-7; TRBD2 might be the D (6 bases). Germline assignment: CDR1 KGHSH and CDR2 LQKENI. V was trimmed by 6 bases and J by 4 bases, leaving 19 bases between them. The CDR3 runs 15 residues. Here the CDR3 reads CASSRWGAEGYEQYF. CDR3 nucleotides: TGTGCCAGCTCGAGGTGGGGAGCGGAGGGGTACGAGCAGTACTTC.

CDR3 bases: TGTGCCAGCAGTTTGCTTAGGTCCGGTGAGCAGTTCTTC. Protein product: CASSLLRSGEQFF. The chain is built from TRBV12-3 or TRBV12-4 and TRBJ2-1; no reliable D call. The CDR3 runs 13 residues. V lost 3 bases, J lost 9 bases, and 12 bases lay in between.

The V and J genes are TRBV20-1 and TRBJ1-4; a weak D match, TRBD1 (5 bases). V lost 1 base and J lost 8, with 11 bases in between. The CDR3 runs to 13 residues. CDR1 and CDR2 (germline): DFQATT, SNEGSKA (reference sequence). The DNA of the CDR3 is TGCAGTGCTAGAGGGCCAGGGCAGGAAAAACTGTTTTTT. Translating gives CSARGPGQEKLFF.

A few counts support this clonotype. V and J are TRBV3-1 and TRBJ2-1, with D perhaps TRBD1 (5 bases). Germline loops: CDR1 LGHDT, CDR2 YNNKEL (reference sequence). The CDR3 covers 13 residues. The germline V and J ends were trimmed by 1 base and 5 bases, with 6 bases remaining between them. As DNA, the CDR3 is TGTGCCAGCAGCCAAGGGACAAACAATGAGCAGTTCTTC. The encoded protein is CASSQGTNNEQFF.

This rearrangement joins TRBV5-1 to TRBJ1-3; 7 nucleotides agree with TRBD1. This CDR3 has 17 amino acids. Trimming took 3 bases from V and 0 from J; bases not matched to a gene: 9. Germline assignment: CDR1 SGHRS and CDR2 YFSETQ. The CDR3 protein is CASSSHTQGTSGNTIYF. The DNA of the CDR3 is TGCGCCAGCAGCTCCCACACACAGGGGACCTCTGGAAACACCATATATTTT.

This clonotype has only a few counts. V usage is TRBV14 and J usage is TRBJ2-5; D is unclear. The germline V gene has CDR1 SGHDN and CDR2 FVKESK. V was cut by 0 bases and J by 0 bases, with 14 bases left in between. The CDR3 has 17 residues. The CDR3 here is CASSQEDWKRDQETQYF. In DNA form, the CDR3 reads TGTGCCAGCAGCCAAGAAGATTGGAAACGGGACCAAGAGACCCAGTACTTC.

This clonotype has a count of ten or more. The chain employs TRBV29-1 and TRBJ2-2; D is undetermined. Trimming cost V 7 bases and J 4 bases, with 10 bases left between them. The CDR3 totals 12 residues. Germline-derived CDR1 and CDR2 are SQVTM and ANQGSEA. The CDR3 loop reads CSACWITGELFF. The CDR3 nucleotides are TGCAGCGCTTGTTGGATCACCGGGGAGCTGTTTTTT.

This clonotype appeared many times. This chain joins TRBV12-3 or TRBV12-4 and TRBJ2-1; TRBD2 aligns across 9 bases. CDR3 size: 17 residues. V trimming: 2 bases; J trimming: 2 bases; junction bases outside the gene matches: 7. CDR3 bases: TGTGCCAGCAGTTTAATGGTAGCGGGGGCGGCCTACAATGAGCAGTTCTTC. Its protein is CASSLMVAGAAYNEQFF.

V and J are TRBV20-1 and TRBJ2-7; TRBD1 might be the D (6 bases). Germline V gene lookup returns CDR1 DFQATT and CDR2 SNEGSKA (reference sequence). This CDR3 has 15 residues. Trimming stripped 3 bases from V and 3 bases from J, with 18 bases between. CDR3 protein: CSASRTAVRGYEQYF. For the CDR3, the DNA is TGCAGTGCTAGTCGGACAGCCGTCCGGGGCTACGAGCAGTACTTC.

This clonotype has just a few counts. CDR3 nucleotides: TGTGCCAGCAGCCAAGTATACGGGAATTTTCAGTTCTTC. The encoded protein is CASSQVYGNFQFF. V is TRBV4-2 and J is TRBJ2-1; D perhaps matches TRBD2 (5 bases). Germline loops: CDR1 LGHNA, CDR2 YNFKEQ. CDR3 size: 13 residues. The V gene lost 1 base and the J gene lost 13 bases, with 14 bases spanning the gap.

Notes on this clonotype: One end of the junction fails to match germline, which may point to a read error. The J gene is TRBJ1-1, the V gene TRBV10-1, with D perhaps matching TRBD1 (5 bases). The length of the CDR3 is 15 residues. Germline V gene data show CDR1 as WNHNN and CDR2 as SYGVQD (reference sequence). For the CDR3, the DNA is TGCGCCAGCAGCGAGTCGCAGGGCTCGAACACTGAAGCTTTCTTT. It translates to CASSESQGSNTEAFF.

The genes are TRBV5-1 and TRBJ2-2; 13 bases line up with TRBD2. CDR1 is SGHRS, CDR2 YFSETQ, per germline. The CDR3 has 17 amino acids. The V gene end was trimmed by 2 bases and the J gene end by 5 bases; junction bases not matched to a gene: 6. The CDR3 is CASSLLAGGPVTGELFF. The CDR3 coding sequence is TGCGCCAGCAGCTTACTAGCGGGAGGGCCAGTAACCGGGGAGCTGTTTTTT. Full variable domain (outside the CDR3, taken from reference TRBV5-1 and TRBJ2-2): KAGVTQTPRYLIKTRGQQVTLSCSPISGHRSVSWYQQTPGQGLQFLFEYFSETQRNKGNFPGRFSGRQFSNSRSEMNVSTLELGDSALYLCASSLLAGGPVTGELFFGEGSRLTVL.

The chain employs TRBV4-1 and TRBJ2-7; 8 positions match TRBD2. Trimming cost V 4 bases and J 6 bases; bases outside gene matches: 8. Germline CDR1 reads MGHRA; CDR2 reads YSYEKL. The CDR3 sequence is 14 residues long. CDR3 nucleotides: TGCGCCAGCAGCCCGCTAGCGGGCAGGACCGAGCAGTACTTC. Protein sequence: CASSPLAGRTEQYF.

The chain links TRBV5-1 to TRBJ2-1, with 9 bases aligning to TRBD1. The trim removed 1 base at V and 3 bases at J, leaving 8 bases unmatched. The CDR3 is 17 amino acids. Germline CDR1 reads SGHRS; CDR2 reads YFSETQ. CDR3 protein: CASSLYKGQGLYNEQFF. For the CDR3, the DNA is TGCGCCAGCAGCTTGTACAAGGGACAGGGCCTCTACAATGAGCAGTTCTTC.

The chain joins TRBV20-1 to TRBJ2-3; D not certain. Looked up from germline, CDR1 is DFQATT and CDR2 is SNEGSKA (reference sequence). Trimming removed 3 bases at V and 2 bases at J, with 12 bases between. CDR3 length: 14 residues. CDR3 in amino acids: CSASTTSNTDTQYF. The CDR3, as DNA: TGCAGTGCTAGTACCACGTCTAACACAGATACGCAGTATTTT.

This CDR3 reads CASRDRYSNQPQHF. The CDR3 DNA sequence: TGTGCCAGCAGAGACAGATATAGCAATCAGCCCCAGCATTTT. The chain carries TRBV12-3 or TRBV12-4 and TRBJ1-5, with a tentative D call TRBD1 (5 bases). V lost 6 bases to trimming and J lost 0 bases, with 9 bases between them. This CDR3 comprises 14 residues.

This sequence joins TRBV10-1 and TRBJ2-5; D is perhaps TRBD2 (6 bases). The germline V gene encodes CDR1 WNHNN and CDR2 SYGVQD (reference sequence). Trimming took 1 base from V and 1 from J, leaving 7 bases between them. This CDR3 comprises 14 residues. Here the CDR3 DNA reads TGCGCCAGCAGTGAGTTGGGAGGCCAAGAGACCCAGTACTTC. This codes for CASSELGGQETQYF.

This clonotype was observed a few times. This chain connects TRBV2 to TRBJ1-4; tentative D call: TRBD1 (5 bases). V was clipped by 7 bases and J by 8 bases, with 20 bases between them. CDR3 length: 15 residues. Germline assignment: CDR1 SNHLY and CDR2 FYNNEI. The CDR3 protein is CASTEQASPGEKLFF. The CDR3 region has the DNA TGTGCCAGCACCGAACAGGCCTCCCCGGGCGAAAAACTGTTTTTT.

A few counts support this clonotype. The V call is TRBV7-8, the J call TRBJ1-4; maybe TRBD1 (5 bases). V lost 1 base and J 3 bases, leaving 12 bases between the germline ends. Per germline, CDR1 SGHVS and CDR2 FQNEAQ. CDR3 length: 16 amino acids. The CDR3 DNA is TGTGCCAGCAGCTTAGTTCGGGGCCAGGCTAATGAAAAACTGTTTTTT. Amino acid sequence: CASSLVRGQANEKLFF.

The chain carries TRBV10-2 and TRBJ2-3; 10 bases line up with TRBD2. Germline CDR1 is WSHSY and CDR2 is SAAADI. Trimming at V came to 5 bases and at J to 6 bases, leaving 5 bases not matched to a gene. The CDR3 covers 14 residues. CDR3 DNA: TGCGCCAGCAGTTGGCTAGCGGGAGCCGATACGCAGTATTTT. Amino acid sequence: CASSWLAGADTQYF.

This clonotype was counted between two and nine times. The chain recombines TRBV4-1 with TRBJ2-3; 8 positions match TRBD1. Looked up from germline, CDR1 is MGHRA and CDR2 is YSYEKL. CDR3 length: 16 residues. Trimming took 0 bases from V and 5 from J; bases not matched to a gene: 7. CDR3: CASSQDPTGAGDTQYF. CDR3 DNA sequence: TGCGCCAGCAGCCAAGATCCGACAGGGGCTGGAGATACGCAGTATTTT.

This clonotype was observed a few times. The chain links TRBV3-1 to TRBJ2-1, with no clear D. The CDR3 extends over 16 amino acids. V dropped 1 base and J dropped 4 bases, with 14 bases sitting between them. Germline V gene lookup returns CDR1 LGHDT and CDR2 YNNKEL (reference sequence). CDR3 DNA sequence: TGTGCCAGCAGCCAAGTCGGGTGGGATTTATACAATGAGCAGTTCTTC. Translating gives CASSQVGWDLYNEQFF.

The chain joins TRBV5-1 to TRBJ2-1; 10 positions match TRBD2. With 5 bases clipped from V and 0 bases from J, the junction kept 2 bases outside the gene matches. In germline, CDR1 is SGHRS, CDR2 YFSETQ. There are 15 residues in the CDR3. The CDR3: CASRTSGVSYNEQFF. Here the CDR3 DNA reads TGCGCCAGCAGAACTAGCGGGGTCTCCTACAATGAGCAGTTCTTC.

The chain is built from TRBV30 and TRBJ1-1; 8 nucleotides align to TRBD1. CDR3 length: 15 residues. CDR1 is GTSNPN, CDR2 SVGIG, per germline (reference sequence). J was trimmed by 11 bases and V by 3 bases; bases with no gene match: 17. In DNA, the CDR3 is TGTGCCTGGAGACTGACTGGGACGGCGACAGGGGTCGCTTTCTTT. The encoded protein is CAWRLTGTATGVAFF.

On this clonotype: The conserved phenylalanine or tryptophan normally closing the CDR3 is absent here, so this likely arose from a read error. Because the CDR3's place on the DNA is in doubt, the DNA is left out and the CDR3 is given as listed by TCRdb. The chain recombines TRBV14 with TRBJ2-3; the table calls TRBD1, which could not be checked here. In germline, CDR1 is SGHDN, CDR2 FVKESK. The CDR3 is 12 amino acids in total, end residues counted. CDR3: CASSQCPGDRLI.

CDR3 sequence reads: CASSSFSQGVEQYF. In DNA, the CDR3 is TGCGCCAGCAGCTCCTTCAGCCAGGGTGTCGAGCAGTACTTC. This chain links TRBV5-1 with TRBJ2-7; the D gene is possibly TRBD1 (5 bases). The V and J ends lost 3 bases and 6 bases respectively, with 16 bases between them. Germline V CDR1 and CDR2: SGHRS, YFSETQ. CDR3 length equals 14 residues.